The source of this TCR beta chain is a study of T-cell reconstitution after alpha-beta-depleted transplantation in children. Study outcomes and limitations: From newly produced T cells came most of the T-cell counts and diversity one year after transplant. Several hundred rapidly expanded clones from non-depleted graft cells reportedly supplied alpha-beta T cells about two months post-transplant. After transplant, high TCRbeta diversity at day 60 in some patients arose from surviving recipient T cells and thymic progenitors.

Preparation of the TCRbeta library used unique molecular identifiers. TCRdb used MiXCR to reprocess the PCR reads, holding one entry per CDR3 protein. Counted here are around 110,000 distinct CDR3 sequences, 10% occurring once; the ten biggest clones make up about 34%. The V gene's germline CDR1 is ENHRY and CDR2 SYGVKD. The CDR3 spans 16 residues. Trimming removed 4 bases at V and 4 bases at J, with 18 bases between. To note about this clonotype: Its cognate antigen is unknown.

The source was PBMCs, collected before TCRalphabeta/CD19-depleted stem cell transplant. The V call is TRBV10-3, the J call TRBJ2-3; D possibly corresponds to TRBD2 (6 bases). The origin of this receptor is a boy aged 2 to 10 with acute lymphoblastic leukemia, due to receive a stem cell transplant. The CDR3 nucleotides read TGTGCCATCAGTGCGCTAGCGCCCGAGGGAGCAGATACGCAGTATTTT. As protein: CAISALAPEGADTQYF.